These T cell receptor beta chains were read from a single sample in a study of HIV-infected patients and healthy controls. Using its own MiXCR run on the 5' RACE reads, TCRdb lists one record per CDR3 protein. The sample has 70,000 or so distinct CDR3 sequences, 16% seen once. Specimen: CD4+ T cells from blood. These receptors all come from a human donor in good health. CDR3s include the opening cysteine and the closing phenylalanine or tryptophan. The D gene is left open where the match is weak. Not all rows give a size; the values are once, few, many and, for expanded clones, a class.

D gene: NA; clone size: few; CDR3 length: 13; V gene: TRBV28; J gene: TRBJ1-4; CDR3 protein: CASSPPLAEKLFF; CDR3 DNA: TGTGCCAGCAGTCCACCCCTGGCTGAAAAACTGTTTTTT
D gene: NA; clone size: few; CDR3 length: 16; V gene: TRBV7-3; J gene: TRBJ2-3; CDR3 protein: CASSPRGGDPTDTQYF; CDR3 DNA: TGTGCCAGCAGTCCCCGAGGCGGGGACCCCACAGATACGCAGTATTTT
D gene: TRBD1; clone size: many; CDR3 length: 15; V gene: TRBV11-1; J gene: TRBJ1-2; CDR3 protein: CASSPPGQGSMGYTF; CDR3 DNA: TGTGCCAGCAGCCCACCGGGACAGGGGAGTATGGGCTACACCTTC
D gene: NA; clone size: NA; CDR3 length: 13; V gene: TRBV30; J gene: TRBJ2-3; CDR3 protein: CAWSVRLGDTQYF; CDR3 DNA: TGTGCCTGGAGTGTCCGCTTGGGAGATACGCAGTATTTT
D gene: NA; clone size: NA; CDR3 length: 14; V gene: TRBV7-9; J gene: TRBJ2-3; CDR3 protein: CASSLRGGENTQYF; CDR3 DNA: TGTGCCAGCAGCTTAAGAGGGGGAGAGAATACGCAGTATTTT
D gene: NA; clone size: NA; CDR3 length: 15; V gene: TRBV3-1; J gene: TRBJ2-3; CDR3 protein: CASSQGAVLTDTQYF; CDR3 DNA: TGTGCCAGCAGCCAAGGGGCGGTACTCACAGATACGCAGTATTTT
D gene: NA; clone size: NA; CDR3 length: 14; V gene: TRBV12-3/TRBV12-4; J gene: TRBJ2-3; CDR3 protein: CATLQTRPTDTQYF; CDR3 DNA: TGTGCCACCCTTCAAACGCGACCCACCGATACGCAGTATTTT
D gene: NA; clone size: NA; CDR3 length: 13; V gene: TRBV2; J gene: TRBJ2-1; CDR3 protein: CASSENFQGFLFF; CDR3 DNA: TGTGCCAGCAGTGAAAATTTTCAGGGCTTCTTGTTCTTC
D gene: NA; clone size: NA; CDR3 length: 17; V gene: TRBV12-3/TRBV12-4; J gene: TRBJ2-4; CDR3 protein: CASSLIVQGSGENIQYF; CDR3 DNA: TGTGCCAGCAGTTTGATAGTCCAGGGGAGCGGTGAAAACATTCAGTACTTC
D gene: TRBD2; clone size: few; CDR3 length: 13; V gene: TRBV20-1; J gene: TRBJ2-1; CDR3 protein: CSTVAGGYNEQFF; CDR3 DNA: TGCAGTACCGTAGCGGGAGGTTACAATGAGCAGTTCTTC
D gene: TRBD1; clone size: few; CDR3 length: 14; V gene: TRBV7-9; J gene: TRBJ2-4; CDR3 protein: CASSLADRENIQYF; CDR3 DNA: TGTGCCAGCAGCTTAGCGGACAGGGAAAACATTCAGTACTTC
D gene: NA; clone size: few; CDR3 length: 12; V gene: TRBV28; J gene: TRBJ1-2; CDR3 protein: CASSLREYGYTF; CDR3 DNA: TGTGCCAGCAGTTTAAGGGAATATGGCTACACCTTC
D gene: TRBD1; clone size: few; CDR3 length: 14; V gene: TRBV25-1; J gene: TRBJ2-7; CDR3 protein: CASSGRDRGYEQYF; CDR3 DNA: TGTGCCAGCAGTGGACGGGACAGGGGGTACGAGCAGTACTTC
D gene: NA; clone size: many; CDR3 length: 15; V gene: TRBV14; J gene: TRBJ2-1; CDR3 protein: CASSQDGRLYNEQFF; CDR3 DNA: TGTGCCAGCAGCCAAGATGGTAGGCTCTACAATGAGCAGTTCTTC
D gene: NA; clone size: many; CDR3 length: 14; V gene: TRBV28; J gene: TRBJ1-5; CDR3 protein: CASSPTARQQPQHF; CDR3 DNA: TGTGCCAGCAGTCCAACAGCCCGGCAACAGCCCCAGCATTTT
D gene: TRBD1; clone size: many; CDR3 length: 17; V gene: TRBV24-1; J gene: TRBJ2-1; CDR3 protein: CATSDTTGFSSYNEQFF; CDR3 DNA: TGTGCCACCAGTGATACGACAGGGTTCAGCTCCTACAATGAGCAGTTCTTC
D gene: NA; clone size: NA; CDR3 length: 13; V gene: TRBV10-3; J gene: TRBJ1-1; CDR3 protein: CAISDNVNTEAFF; CDR3 DNA: TGTGCCATCAGTGATAACGTGAACACTGAAGCTTTCTTT
D gene: NA; clone size: many; CDR3 length: 13; V gene: TRBV10-3; J gene: TRBJ1-3; CDR3 protein: CAISESPGNTIYF; CDR3 DNA: TGTGCCATCAGTGAGTCCCCTGGAAACACCATATATTTT
D gene: NA; clone size: NA; CDR3 length: 11; V gene: TRBV28; J gene: TRBJ2-7; CDR3 protein: CASRGNYEQYF; CDR3 DNA: TGTGCCAGCAGGGGGAACTACGAGCAGTACTTC
D gene: TRBD2; clone size: few; CDR3 length: 15; V gene: TRBV4-2; J gene: TRBJ2-5; CDR3 protein: CASSQDRTRGRAQYF; CDR3 DNA: TGTGCCAGCAGCCAAGATCGGACTAGAGGGAGGGCCCAGTACTTC
D gene: TRBD2; clone size: NA; CDR3 length: 12; V gene: TRBV10-3; J gene: TRBJ2-4; CDR3 protein: CATGTIKNIQYF; CDR3 DNA: TGTGCCACCGGGACTATCAAAAACATTCAGTACTTC
D gene: TRBD2; clone size: NA; CDR3 length: 18; V gene: TRBV2; J gene: TRBJ2-1; CDR3 protein: CASSGTSGGISSYNEQFF; CDR3 DNA: TGTGCCAGCAGTGGGACTAGCGGGGGGATTAGCTCCTACAATGAGCAGTTCTTC
D gene: NA; clone size: NA; CDR3 length: 12; V gene: TRBV20-1; J gene: TRBJ2-3; CDR3 protein: CSARVRGDTQYF; CDR3 DNA: TGCAGTGCTAGAGTCCGGGGAGATACGCAGTATTTT
D gene: NA; clone size: NA; CDR3 length: 14; V gene: TRBV29-1; J gene: TRBJ2-5; CDR3 protein: CSVEGIGNQETQYF; CDR3 DNA: TGCAGCGTTGAAGGGATTGGCAACCAAGAGACCCAGTACTTC
D gene: NA; clone size: many; CDR3 length: 12; V gene: TRBV6-2/TRBV6-3; J gene: TRBJ1-2; CDR3 protein: CASRERNYGYTF; CDR3 DNA: TGTGCCAGCCGTGAGAGAAACTATGGCTACACCTTC
D gene: TRBD1; clone size: NA; CDR3 length: 14; V gene: TRBV5-1; J gene: TRBJ2-7; CDR3 protein: CASSGTGTVYEQYF; CDR3 DNA: TGCGCCAGCTCCGGGACAGGGACGGTCTACGAGCAGTACTTC
D gene: NA; clone size: NA; CDR3 length: 13; V gene: TRBV29-1; J gene: TRBJ2-5; CDR3 protein: CSVEGRAQSTQYF; CDR3 DNA: TGCAGCGTTGAAGGGCGCGCGCAATCCACCCAGTACTTC
D gene: TRBD2; clone size: few; CDR3 length: 13; V gene: TRBV7-9; J gene: TRBJ2-1; CDR3 protein: CASSGGGANEQFF; CDR3 DNA: TGTGCCAGCAGCGGCGGGGGGGCCAATGAGCAGTTCTTC
D gene: NA; clone size: NA; CDR3 length: 16; V gene: TRBV7-2; J gene: TRBJ2-6; CDR3 protein: CASSSRDISGANVLTF; CDR3 DNA: TGTGCCAGCAGCTCCCGGGACATTTCTGGGGCCAACGTCCTGACTTTC
D gene: NA; clone size: few; CDR3 length: 11; V gene: TRBV7-9; J gene: TRBJ1-1; CDR3 protein: CASSFDSEAFF; CDR3 DNA: TGTGCCAGCAGCTTCGACAGTGAAGCTTTCTTT
D gene: TRBD2; clone size: many; CDR3 length: 18; V gene: TRBV9; J gene: TRBJ2-5; CDR3 protein: CASSVGTSGPSGKETQYF; CDR3 DNA: TGTGCCAGCAGCGTTGGGACTAGCGGCCCCAGCGGAAAAGAGACCCAGTACTTC
D gene: TRBD1; clone size: NA; CDR3 length: 11; V gene: TRBV7-9; J gene: TRBJ1-1; CDR3 protein: CAGGRGREAFF; CDR3 DNA: TGTGCCGGGGGGAGGGGGCGCGAAGCTTTCTTT
D gene: TRBD2; clone size: few; CDR3 length: 16; V gene: TRBV3-1; J gene: TRBJ2-1; CDR3 protein: CASSQDGGLAGSEQFF; CDR3 DNA: TGTGCCAGCAGCCAAGATGGGGGACTAGCGGGGAGCGAGCAGTTCTTC
D gene: NA; clone size: many; CDR3 length: 13; V gene: TRBV7-9; J gene: TRBJ1-5; CDR3 protein: CASSLQGNQPQHF; CDR3 DNA: TGTGCCAGCAGCTTACAGGGCAATCAGCCCCAGCATTTT
D gene: TRBD1; clone size: NA; CDR3 length: 14; V gene: TRBV27; J gene: TRBJ2-3; CDR3 protein: CASSGDRRTDTQYF; CDR3 DNA: TGTGCCAGCAGTGGGGACAGACGCACAGATACGCAGTATTTT
D gene: TRBD1; clone size: few; CDR3 length: 12; V gene: TRBV10-3; J gene: TRBJ1-2; CDR3 protein: CAIWDRIYGYTF; CDR3 DNA: TGTGCCATCTGGGACAGGATCTATGGCTACACCTTC
D gene: NA; clone size: NA; CDR3 length: 14; V gene: TRBV12-3/TRBV12-4; J gene: TRBJ2-1; CDR3 protein: CASSLASSTNEQFF; CDR3 DNA: TGTGCCAGCAGTTTAGCCTCTAGCACTAATGAGCAGTTCTTC
D gene: NA; clone size: few; CDR3 length: 16; V gene: TRBV12-3/TRBV12-4; J gene: TRBJ2-3; CDR3 protein: CASSLAGGTGTDTQYF; CDR3 DNA: TGTGCCAGCAGTTTGGCTGGGGGTACGGGCACAGATACGCAGTATTTT
D gene: TRBD1; clone size: NA; CDR3 length: 15; V gene: TRBV6-1; J gene: TRBJ2-7; CDR3 protein: CASNSGGTGLREQYF; CDR3 DNA: TGTGCCAGCAATAGCGGCGGGACAGGGTTGCGCGAGCAGTACTTC
D gene: TRBD1; clone size: many; CDR3 length: 17; V gene: TRBV11-2; J gene: TRBJ2-4; CDR3 protein: CASSLEGQGWTKNIQYF; CDR3 DNA: TGTGCCAGCAGCTTAGAGGGACAGGGATGGACCAAAAACATTCAGTACTTC